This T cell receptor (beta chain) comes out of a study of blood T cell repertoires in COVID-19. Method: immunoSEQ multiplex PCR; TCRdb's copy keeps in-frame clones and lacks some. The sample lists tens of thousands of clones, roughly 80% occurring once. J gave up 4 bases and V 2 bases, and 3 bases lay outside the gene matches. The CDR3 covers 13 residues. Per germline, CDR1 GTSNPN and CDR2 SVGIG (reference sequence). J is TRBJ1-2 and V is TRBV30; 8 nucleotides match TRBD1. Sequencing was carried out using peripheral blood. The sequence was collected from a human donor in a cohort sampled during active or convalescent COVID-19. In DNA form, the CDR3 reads TGTGCCTGGAGTCGGGACAGGCCCTATGGCTACACCTTC. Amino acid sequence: CAWSRDRPYGYTF.